This T cell receptor (beta chain) stems from a study of blood T cells in healthy people across ages. The wider study: For every two T cells, template switching captured about one barcoded beta molecule. Study-wide results and limits: Bulk PBMC profiling left naive and antigen-experienced comparisons inconclusive. With naive T cell percentage, TCR beta diversity showed a strong correlation.

Through a sample-barcoded 5' primer and a J-beta primer mix, a second PCR was run for roughly 6 to 11 cycles. A minimum of 2.5 million CDR3-containing paired-end reads was obtained for each sample. TCRdb analysed the 5' RACE reads with MiXCR anew, one entry per CDR3 protein. The sample has over 950,000 distinct CDR3 sequences; roughly 47% are singletons. The CDR3 consists of 15 residues. V lost 6 bases and J 6 bases, leaving 15 bases between the germline ends. Per the germline V gene, CDR1 is MNHEY and CDR2 is SMNVEV (reference sequence). Details on this clonotype: Its specificity is unknown.

This sequence was found in a woman aged 55-70 years in good health. The rearrangement joins TRBV27 to TRBJ1-6, with D unresolved. Sequencing was done on a sample of blood. The CDR3 coding sequence is TGTGCCAGCAGCTCGAAGGCTATATCTAATTCACCCCTCCACTTT. Translating it yields CASSSKAISNSPLHF.